Listed here are 25 T cell receptor beta chains from one sample, sequenced in a study of T-cell reconstitution after alpha-beta-depleted transplantation in children. Researchers prepared the TCRbeta library using unique molecular identifiers, the study reports. TCRdb processed the PCR reads anew with MiXCR; each CDR3 protein has one entry. The repertoire includes fewer than 250,000 distinct CDR3 sequences, about a sixth of them detected once, and just under 45% sits in the top ten. Material: PBMCs, mostly from graft donor cells, obtained 360 days after TCRalphabeta/CD19-depleted stem cell transplant. The source is a male patient under 10 years old who had a stem cell transplant for acute lymphoblastic leukemia, so the T cells may come from the graft donor.

The rearrangement uses TRBV12-5 and TRBJ1-2, with D maybe TRBD1 (5 bases). The CDR3 loop spans 15 amino acids. From germline, CDR1 is LGHNT and CDR2 FRNRAP. Trimming cost V 2 bases and J 5 bases, with 15 bases left between them. Written as DNA, the CDR3 is TGTGCTAGTGGTTTGTGGGTCCAGGGAAATTATGGCTACACCTTC. Translation gives CASGLWVQGNYGYTF.

This sequence joins TRBV5-6 and TRBJ2-3, with TRBD2 matching over 13 bases. V gave up 2 bases and J gave up 5 bases; unmatched junction bases: 2. The germline gives CDR1 SGHDT, CDR2 YYEEEE. The CDR3 sequence is 15 residues long. The CDR3 sequence: CASSLTSGRGDTQYF. For the CDR3, the DNA is TGTGCCAGCAGCTTAACTAGCGGGAGGGGAGATACGCAGTATTTT.

This clonotype was recorded many times. The chain links TRBV24-1 to TRBJ2-4; no definite D call. Germline CDR1 and CDR2: KGHDR and SFDVKD. CDR3 size: 12 residues. Trimming took 9 bases from V and 7 from J, leaving 12 bases between them. This CDR3 is CATQSGRNIQYF. In DNA, the CDR3 is TGTGCCACCCAGAGTGGTCGGAACATTCAGTACTTC.

This chain links TRBV13 with TRBJ1-1; a weak D match, TRBD1 (5 bases). The length of the CDR3 is 17 residues. Germline assignment: CDR1 PRHDT and CDR2 FYEKMQ (reference sequence). The V end was cut by 5 bases, the J end by 2 bases, with 21 bases between. The CDR3 nucleotides read TGTGCCAGCAGCCCAATTATCCCGGGACGGCCAAACACTGAAGCTTTCTTT. This sequence encodes CASSPIIPGRPNTEAFF.

V and J are TRBV9 and TRBJ2-7; a weak D match, TRBD2 (7 bases). Germline V lookup: CDR1 SGDLS, CDR2 YYNGEE. The V gene lost 1 base and the J gene lost 4 bases, with 12 bases spanning the gap. The CDR3 consists of 14 residues. CDR3 in amino acids: CASSVRGASYEQYF. The CDR3 coding sequence is TGTGCCAGCAGCGTACGGGGGGCCTCGTACGAGCAGTACTTC.

In this sample, this clonotype turned up a few times. This chain's CDR3 is CSARGFVGEPEYF. CDR3 nucleotide sequence: TGCAGTGCTAGAGGATTCGTGGGAGAACCCGAGTATTTT. The gene calls are TRBV20-1 and TRBJ2-3; a possible D gene is TRBD2 (5 bases). This CDR3 is 13 amino acids long. Trimming left V 1 base short and J 13 bases short, with 18 bases between. Germline assignment: CDR1 DFQATT and CDR2 SNEGSKA (reference sequence).

V gene TRBV12-3 or TRBV12-4 combines with J gene TRBJ2-7, with 10 bases identical to TRBD2. The CDR3 has 16 residues. The junction had 8 bases not matched to a gene; V was cut back by 5 bases and J by 1 base. The CDR3 DNA is TGTGCCAGCAGTCTTCGCCGAGCGGGGGGGTCCTACGAGCAGTACTTC. It translates to CASSLRRAGGSYEQYF.

This clonotype turned up a few times. The CDR3 reads CASSLRRVNTEAFF. The CDR3 DNA sequence: TGTGCCAGCAGTTTACGGAGAGTGAACACTGAAGCTTTCTTT. The rearrangement uses TRBV12-3 or TRBV12-4 and TRBJ1-1; D call uncertain. The V end lost 2 bases, the J end lost 0 bases, and 7 bases lay between the germline ends. The CDR3 is made up of 14 amino acids.

This clonotype was seen ten or more times. CDR3 bases: TGCGCCAGCAGCAATCAGGGCTTAGAAGCTTTCTTT. This encodes CASSNQGLEAFF. The V gene is TRBV5-1, the J gene TRBJ1-1; perhaps TRBD1 as D (5 bases). The CDR3 is made up of 12 amino acids. Germline loops: CDR1 SGHRS, CDR2 YFSETQ. V lost 4 bases and J lost 8, with 12 bases in between. The whole variable domain, remainder taken from reference TRBV5-1 and TRBJ1-1, is KAGVTQTPRYLIKTRGQQVTLSCSPISGHRSVSWYQQTPGQGLQFLFEYFSETQRNKGNFPGRFSGRQFSNSRSEMNVSTLELGDSALYLCASSNQGLEAFFGQGTRLTVV.

This chain links TRBV7-6 with TRBJ1-5, with 7 positions matching TRBD1. The germline V gene has CDR1 SGHVS and CDR2 FNYEAQ. This CDR3 contains 16 residues. V lost 4 bases and J lost 4; bases outside the gene matches: 10. CDR3 DNA: TGTGCCAGCAGCTCCGGGGCACAGGGGACTAATCAGCCCCAGCATTTT. Encoded protein: CASSSGAQGTNQPQHF.

This rearrangement joins TRBV15 to TRBJ2-5, with D possibly being TRBD1 (5 bases). There are 13 residues in the CDR3. V was clipped by 5 bases and J by 3 bases, with 10 bases between them. Looked up from germline, CDR1 is LNHNV and CDR2 is YYDKDF (reference sequence). The CDR3 region is CATSPGHEETQYF. DNA of the CDR3: TGTGCCACCAGCCCAGGACACGAAGAGACCCAGTACTTC.

CDR3 nucleotides: TGTGCCAGCGGCCACGGACCAGATAAATACGAGCAGTACTTC. Translated: CASGHGPDKYEQYF. This chain uses TRBV27 with TRBJ2-7; D not resolved. The germline CDR1 and CDR2 sequences are MNHEY and SMNVEV (reference sequence). Trimming left V 8 bases short and J 4 bases short, with 18 bases between. This CDR3 contains 14 residues.

This clonotype has only a few counts. J is TRBJ1-1 and V is TRBV4-1, with a possible D match to TRBD1 (5 bases). The V gene's germline CDR1 is MGHRA and CDR2 YSYEKL. V lost 6 bases and J 1 base, leaving 15 bases between the germline ends. The CDR3 spans 15 residues. The CDR3 is CASSPRALENTEAFF. The CDR3 bases are TGCGCCAGCAGTCCCAGGGCCCTAGAGAACACTGAAGCTTTCTTT.

The chain has TRBV24-1 and TRBJ2-4; the match to TRBD1 covers 8 bases. Germline V gene sequence: CDR1 KGHDR, CDR2 SFDVKD. V shed 9 bases and J 8 bases; nucleotides not matched to a gene: 11. There are 14 residues in the CDR3. The CDR3 here is CATSPQGAEDIQYF. The CDR3 nucleotides read TGTGCCACCTCTCCTCAGGGGGCCGAGGACATTCAGTACTTC.

This clonotype was counted a few times. CDR3 sequence reads: CASSSRLAGGSSTDTQYF. DNA of the CDR3: TGTGCCAGCAGCTCAAGACTAGCGGGGGGATCTAGCACAGATACGCAGTATTTT. The V and J genes are TRBV7-6 and TRBJ2-3, with TRBD2 matching over 13 bases. The length of the CDR3 is 18 residues. Germline trimming cut 4 bases from V and 0 bases from J; bases unmatched to any gene: 7. Germline-derived CDR1 and CDR2 are SGHVS and FNYEAQ. The entire variable domain, with the rest obtained from reference TRBV7-6 and TRBJ2-3, is as follows: GAGVSQSPRYKVTKRGQDVALRCDPISGHVSLYWYRQALGQGPEFLTYFNYEAQQDKSGLPNDRFSAERPEGSISTLTIQRTEQRDSAMYRCASSSRLAGGSSTDTQYFGPGTRLTVL.

This chain links TRBV24-1 with TRBJ2-5, with 8 bases identical to TRBD2. The CDR3 length is 16 residues. Trimming at V came to 3 bases and at J to 5 bases, leaving 10 bases not matched to a gene. Germline V gene data show CDR1 as KGHDR and CDR2 as SFDVKD. CDR3 sequence (DNA): TGTGCCACCAGTGATAATAGCGGGGACCTTTTGGAGACCCAGTACTTC. It specifies CATSDNSGDLLETQYF.

This clonotype was detected a few times. The chain couples TRBV7-9 to TRBJ2-7; no clear D gene. Germline CDR1 is SEHNR and CDR2 is FQNEAQ (reference sequence). V was pared by 5 bases and J by 5 bases, with 13 bases between. The CDR3 covers 13 residues. In DNA form, the CDR3 reads TGTGCCAGCAGCGCCCGTTATGAGCACGAGCAGTACTTC. Translation gives CASSARYEHEQYF.

The J gene is TRBJ2-5, the V gene TRBV3-1; D may be TRBD1 (6 bases). Trimming removed 3 bases at V and 2 bases at J, with 10 bases between. Germline CDR1 reads LGHDT; CDR2 reads YNNKEL (reference sequence). The CDR3 runs to 14 residues. The CDR3 DNA is TGTGCCAGCAGCCAGATGACAGGACAAGAGACCCAGTACTTC. This gives the protein CASSQMTGQETQYF.

The J gene is TRBJ2-2, the V gene TRBV12-3 or TRBV12-4; D might be TRBD1 or TRBD2, each matching 6 bases. This CDR3 comprises 15 residues. The V end was cut by 1 base, the J end by 6 bases, with 12 bases between. The CDR3: CASSLGGASAGELFF. For the CDR3, the DNA is TGTGCCAGCAGTTTAGGGGGGGCCTCGGCCGGGGAGCTGTTTTTT.

This clonotype was observed a handful of times. CDR3 in DNA: TGTGCCAGCACCTTTGGGGTCTTGGCGGACGAAAAACTGTTTTTT. Protein product: CASTFGVLADEKLFF. The chain uses TRBV5-5 and TRBJ1-4; unclear D gene. CDR1 is SGHKS and CDR2 is YYEKEE in the germline V gene (reference sequence). This CDR3 is 15 amino acids long. The V and J ends lost 6 bases and 8 bases respectively, with 20 bases between them.

This clonotype was seen ten or more times. J is TRBJ1-4 and V is TRBV18, with D possibly matching TRBD1 (5 bases). The CDR3 totals 14 residues. The germline V and J ends were trimmed by 6 bases and 2 bases, with 10 bases remaining between them. Looked up from germline, CDR1 is KGHSH and CDR2 is LQKENI. Written as DNA, the CDR3 is TGTGCCAGCTCCCAGGGTAGCACTAATGAAAAACTGTTTTTT. Translation: CASSQGSTNEKLFF.

This clonotype was detected many times. The chain employs TRBV7-2 and TRBJ2-5; weak D call: TRBD1 (6 bases). This CDR3 spans 14 amino acids. Trimming pared 1 base from V and 2 bases from J, leaving 8 bases between. Germline V gene lookup returns CDR1 SGHTA and CDR2 FQGNSA. The chain's CDR3 is CASSLGQGQETQYF. For the CDR3, the DNA is TGTGCCAGCAGCTTAGGGCAGGGGCAAGAGACCCAGTACTTC.

The chain employs TRBV29-1 and TRBJ1-1; D ambiguous. Germline CDR1 is SQVTM and CDR2 is ANQGSEA. The CDR3 extends over 11 amino acids. V was pared by 6 bases and J by 5 bases, with 10 bases between. For the CDR3, the DNA is TGCAGCGTAGGAGTACAGACTGAAGCTTTCTTT. It specifies CSVGVQTEAFF.

This clonotype was seen at least ten times. The rearrangement links TRBV6-1 to TRBJ1-1; D possibly corresponds to TRBD1 (6 bases). Germline CDR1 is MNHNS and CDR2 is SASEGT. Trimming shortened V by 8 bases and J by 0 bases, and 13 bases separated the two germline ends. The CDR3 contains 14 residues. CDR3 sequence reads: CASRGGSMNTEAFF. Here the CDR3 DNA reads TGTGCCAGCCGCGGGGGCTCCATGAACACTGAAGCTTTCTTT.

This clonotype was seen a few times. Here the CDR3 reads CASTAGTRNTEAFF. The CDR3 region has the DNA TGTGCCAGCACCGCCGGGACACGTAACACTGAAGCTTTCTTT. The chain carries TRBV12-3 or TRBV12-4 and TRBJ1-1, with D tentatively TRBD1 (6 bases). The CDR3 is made up of 14 amino acids. V gave up 7 bases and J gave up 2 bases, with 14 bases separating them.